This TCR beta chain was documented in a study of blood T cell repertoires in COVID-19. Whole-study context: Specimens from acute and convalescent COVID-19 originated in the United States, Italy and Spain. PBMCs, B-cell-depleted T cells, or T cells were the source of the cDNA or gDNA that made up the material.

As originally analysed: Estimation of nucleated cell counts was performed using reference gene primer amplification. Clones were sequenced by immunoSEQ multiplex PCR, and TCRdb holds only the in-frame ones, with some missing. Clonal size and the V and J genes are those of that table, whereas D and trimming came from the DNA. The sample has around 50,000 clones, under 90% seen once. Sequencing was performed on peripheral blood. The clonotype originates from a man aged 40-49 years with active COVID-19.

CDR3 bases: TGTGCCAGCAGCGTAGGAGTTACTCCTAATGAAAAACTGTTTTTT. This gives the protein CASSVGVTPNEKLFF. The gene calls are TRBV9 and TRBJ1-4; D is uncertain. The CDR3 runs to 15 residues. Germline V gene data show CDR1 as SGDLS and CDR2 as YYNGEE. Trimming took off 0 bases at V and 3 bases at J, with 9 bases between the two ends.